The rows below give T cell receptor beta chains drawn from one sample of a study of blood T cell repertoires in COVID-19. Only in-frame clones appear in the TCRdb table, and some are missing; sequencing was by immunoSEQ multiplex PCR. The sample gives approximately 56,000 clones, 81% of which show up once; more than 20% is in the top ten. Sequencing used peripheral blood. Every receptor here comes from a woman aged 80 or older with COVID-19, enrolled during active disease. Both conserved end residues are part of each CDR3. The order of the fields is J gene, clone size, V gene, D gene, CDR3 protein, CDR3 DNA. D genes are given only for firm matches. Some rows have no size entry. The others give once, few or many, or a class for an expanded clone.

TRBJ2-2,NA,TRBV7-2,TRBD2,CASSSQPSGRLNTGELFF,TGTGCCAGCAGCTCCCAACCTAGCGGGAGGCTTAACACCGGGGAGCTGTTTTTT
TRBJ2-1,once,TRBV29-1,TRBD1,CSVGGQGAWINEQFF,TGCAGCGTTGGGGGGCAGGGGGCTTGGATCAATGAGCAGTTCTTC
TRBJ2-1,NA,TRBV18,NA,CASSPPWQASYNEQFF,TGTGCCAGCTCACCACCGTGGCAGGCGTCCTACAATGAGCAGTTCTTC
TRBJ1-1,few,TRBV5-8,NA,CASGLQGWNTEAFF,TGTGCCAGCGGCCTCCAGGGCTGGAACACTGAAGCTTTCTTT
TRBJ2-2,NA,TRBV15,NA,CATSPGDGNTGELFF,TGTGCCACCAGCCCAGGGGATGGGAACACCGGGGAGCTGTTTTTT
TRBJ1-5,NA,TRBV5-6,NA,CASSFRVGQPQHF,TGTGCCAGCAGTTTCAGGGTCGGTCAGCCCCAGCATTTT
TRBJ2-3,once,TRBV6-5,NA,CASSLRQVDTQYF,TGTGCCAGCAGCCTCCGACAGGTGGATACGCAGTATTTT
TRBJ2-7,NA,TRBV5-1,TRBD2,CASSPGTSGPYEQYF,TGCGCCAGCAGCCCGGGGACTAGCGGACCCTACGAGCAGTACTTC
TRBJ2-7,many,TRBV4-2,TRBD2,CASSQGLAGGPHEQYF,TGTGCCAGCAGCCAAGGTCTAGCGGGAGGGCCTCACGAGCAGTACTTC
TRBJ2-7,NA,TRBV7-9,TRBD2,CASSLVTSGSYEQYF,TGTGCCAGCAGCTTAGTGACTAGCGGGAGTTACGAGCAGTACTTC
TRBJ1-2,NA,TRBV27,TRBD1,CASSIRTGAKGYTF,TGTGCCAGCAGTATACGGACAGGGGCCAAGGGCTACACCTTC
TRBJ1-4,NA,TRBV4-1,NA,CASSQVRDEKLFF,TGCGCCAGCAGCCAAGTAAGAGATGAAAAACTGTTTTTT
TRBJ2-1,NA,TRBV19,TRBD1,CASSNRQGWEQFF,TGTGCCAGTAGTAACCGACAGGGGTGGGAGCAGTTCTTC
TRBJ1-3,NA,TRBV28,NA,CASSLSGAGNTIYF,TGTGCCAGCAGTTTATCAGGGGCTGGAAACACCATATATTTT
TRBJ1-3,large,TRBV23-1,TRBD1,CASSLRETGSGNTIYF,TGCGCCAGCAGTCTCCGAGAGACAGGGTCGGGAAACACCATATATTTT
TRBJ2-2,NA,TRBV9,TRBD2,CASSVTPGGGTGELFF,TGTGCCAGCAGCGTTACCCCCGGGGGGGGCACCGGGGAGCTGTTTTTT
TRBJ2-3,NA,TRBV30,TRBD2,CAWKLAGVVDTQYF,TGTGCCTGGAAACTAGCGGGAGTGGTAGATACGCAGTATTTT
TRBJ2-7,NA,TRBV28,TRBD2,CAGSLAGAKQYF,TGTGCCGGCAGTTTAGCGGGGGCTAAGCAGTACTTC
TRBJ1-5,few,TRBV18,NA,CASSPPQGSGQPQHF,TGTGCCAGCTCACCACCGCAGGGGTCGGGTCAGCCCCAGCATTTT
TRBJ2-7,NA,TRBV7-9,NA,CASSLTGQSYEQYF,TGTGCCAGCAGCTTAACTGGACAGTCCTACGAGCAGTACTTC
TRBJ1-5,NA,TRBV10-3,NA,CAIRNTGLDQPQHF,TGTGCCATCAGGAATACAGGGTTAGATCAGCCCCAGCATTTT
TRBJ2-1,NA,TRBV6-5,TRBD2,CASSSISGTSYNEQFF,TGTGCCAGCAGTTCTATAAGCGGGACTTCCTACAATGAGCAGTTCTTC
TRBJ2-1,NA,TRBV3-1/TRBV3-2,TRBD2,CASSQGREGGRNEQFF,TGTGCCAGCAGCCAGGGCCGGGAGGGAGGTCGTAATGAGCAGTTCTTC
TRBJ2-7,NA,TRBV18,NA,CASSPSVTHEQYF,TGTGCCAGCTCACCATCAGTCACCCACGAGCAGTACTTC
TRBJ1-5,NA,TRBV28,NA,CASTKDSTSNQPQHF,TGTGCCAGCACTAAGGACAGTACGAGCAATCAGCCCCAGCATTTT
TRBJ1-6,NA,TRBV10-3,NA,CATAGANSPLHF,TGTGCCACCGCGGGAGCTAATTCACCCCTCCACTTT
TRBJ2-7,few,TRBV27,TRBD2,CASRELAGSFYEQYF,TGTGCCAGCAGAGAACTAGCGGGTTCGTTCTACGAGCAGTACTTC
TRBJ2-2,once,TRBV6-5,NA,CASSYARGNTGELFF,TGTGCCAGCAGTTACGCCAGGGGGAACACCGGGGAGCTGTTTTTT
TRBJ2-7,NA,TRBV6-5,NA,CASRPQGSSYEQYF,TGTGCCAGCAGACCACAGGGAAGCTCCTACGAGCAGTACTTC
TRBJ2-3,NA,TRBV5-8,TRBD2,CASSREERLAGATSTDTQYF,TGTGCCAGCAGCCGGGAGGAGCGGCTAGCGGGAGCAACTAGCACAGATACGCAGTATTTT
TRBJ2-3,many,TRBV19,NA,CASSLNRADTQYF,TGTGCCAGTAGTCTAAACAGGGCCGATACGCAGTATTTT
TRBJ2-3,many,TRBV5-3,NA,CARTVEDQGGEGQYF,TGTGCCAGAACAGTCGAGGATCAGGGGGGAGAGGGGCAGTATTTT